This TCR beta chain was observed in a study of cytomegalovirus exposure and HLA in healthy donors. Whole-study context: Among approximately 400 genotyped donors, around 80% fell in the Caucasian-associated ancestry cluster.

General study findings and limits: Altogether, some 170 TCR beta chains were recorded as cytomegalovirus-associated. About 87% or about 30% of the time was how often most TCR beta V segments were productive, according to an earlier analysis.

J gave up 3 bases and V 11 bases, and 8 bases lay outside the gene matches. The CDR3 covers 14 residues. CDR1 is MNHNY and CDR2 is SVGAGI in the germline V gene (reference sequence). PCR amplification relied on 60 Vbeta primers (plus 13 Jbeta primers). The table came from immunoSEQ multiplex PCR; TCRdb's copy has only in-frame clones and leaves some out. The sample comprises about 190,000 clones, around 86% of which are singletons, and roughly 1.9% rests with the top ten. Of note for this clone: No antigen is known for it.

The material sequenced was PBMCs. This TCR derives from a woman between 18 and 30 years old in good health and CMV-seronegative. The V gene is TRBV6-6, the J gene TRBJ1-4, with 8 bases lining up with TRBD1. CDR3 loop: CAGGTTGANEKLFF. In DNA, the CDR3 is TGTGCCGGCGGGACGACAGGGGCTAATGAAAAACTGTTTTTT.